Sequencing of this TCR beta chain was carried out in a study of blood T cells in healthy people across ages. Germline V gives CDR1 MGHDK, CDR2 SYGVNS. V lost 4 bases, J lost 0 bases, and 9 bases lay in between. This CDR3 is 14 amino acids long. PCR was performed a second time for roughly 7 to 12 cycles using a sample-barcoded 5' primer and a J-beta primer mix. TCRdb processed the 5' RACE reads anew with MiXCR; each CDR3 protein has one entry. The data show hundreds of thousands of distinct CDR3 sequences, around half seen once. The chain employs TRBV25-1 and TRBJ2-5; D could derive from TRBD1 or TRBD2 (5 bases each). The source of this sequence is a man older than 75 in good health. What was sequenced was blood. As DNA, the CDR3 is TGTGCCAGCAGTGGAGGGGCACACCAAGAGACCCAGTACTTC. Its protein product is CASSGGAHQETQYF.